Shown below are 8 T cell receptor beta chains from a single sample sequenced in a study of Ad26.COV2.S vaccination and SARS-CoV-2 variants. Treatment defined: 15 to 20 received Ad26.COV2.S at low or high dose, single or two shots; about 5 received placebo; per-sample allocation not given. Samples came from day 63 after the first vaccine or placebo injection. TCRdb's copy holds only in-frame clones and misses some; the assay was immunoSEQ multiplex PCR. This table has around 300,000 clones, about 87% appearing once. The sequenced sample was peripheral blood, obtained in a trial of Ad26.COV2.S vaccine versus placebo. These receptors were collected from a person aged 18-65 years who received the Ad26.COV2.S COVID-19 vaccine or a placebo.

CDR3 nucleotides: TGTGCCAGCTCAAACAGGGGCAATGAGCAGTTCTTC. This encodes CASSNRGNEQFF. The chain has TRBV18 and TRBJ2-1, with TRBD1 identical over 7 bases. Germline assignment: CDR1 KGHSH and CDR2 LQKENI. The junction had 1 base not matched to a gene; V was cut back by 5 bases and J by 6 bases. This CDR3 spans 12 amino acids. The full variable domain, rest sourced from reference TRBV18 and TRBJ2-1, is NAGVMQNPRHLVRRRGQEARLRCSPMKGHSHVYWYRQLPEEGLKFMVYLQKENIIDESGMPKERFSAEFPKEGPSILRIQQVVRGDSAAYFCASSNRGNEQFFGPGTRLTVL.

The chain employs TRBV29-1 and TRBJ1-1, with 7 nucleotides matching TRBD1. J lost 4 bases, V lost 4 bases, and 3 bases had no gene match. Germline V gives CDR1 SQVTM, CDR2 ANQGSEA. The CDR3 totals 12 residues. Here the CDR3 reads CSVVAGGTEAFF. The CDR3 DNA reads TGCAGCGTTGTGGCAGGGGGCACTGAAGCTTTCTTT.

The DNA of the CDR3 is TGTGCCAGCAGTTCCCTGAATGGGGTGAACACTGAAGCTTTCTTT. Amino acids: CASSSLNGVNTEAFF. The chain combines TRBV27 with TRBJ1-1; no clear D gene. V was clipped by 4 bases and J by 0 bases, with 12 bases between them. CDR3 length: 15 residues. Germline V gene lookup returns CDR1 MNHEY and CDR2 SMNVEV (reference sequence).

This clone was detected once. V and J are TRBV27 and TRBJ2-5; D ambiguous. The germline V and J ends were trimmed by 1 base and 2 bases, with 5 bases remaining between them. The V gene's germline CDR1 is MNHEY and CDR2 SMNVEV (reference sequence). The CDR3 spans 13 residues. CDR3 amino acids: CASSLWGQETQYF. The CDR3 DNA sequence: TGTGCCAGCAGTTTATGGGGACAAGAGACCCAGTACTTC.

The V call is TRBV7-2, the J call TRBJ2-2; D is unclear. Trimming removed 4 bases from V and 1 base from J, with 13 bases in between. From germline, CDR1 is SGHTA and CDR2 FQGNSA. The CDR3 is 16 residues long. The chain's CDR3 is CASSSPSGLNTGELFF. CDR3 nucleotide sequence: TGTGCCAGCAGCTCCCCGTCTGGCTTGAACACCGGGGAGCTGTTTTTT.

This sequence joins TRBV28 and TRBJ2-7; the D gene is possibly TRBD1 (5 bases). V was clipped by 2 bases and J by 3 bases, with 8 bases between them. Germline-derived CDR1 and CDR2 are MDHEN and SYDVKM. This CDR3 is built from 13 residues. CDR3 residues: CASSLPDIYEQYF. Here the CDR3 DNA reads TGTGCCAGCAGTTTACCGGACATCTACGAGCAGTACTTC.

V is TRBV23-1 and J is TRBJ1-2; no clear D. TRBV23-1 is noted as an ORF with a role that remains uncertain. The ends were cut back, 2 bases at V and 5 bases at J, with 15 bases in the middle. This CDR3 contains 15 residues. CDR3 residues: CASSQKREGSYGYTF. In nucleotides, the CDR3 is TGCGCCAGCAGTCAAAAAAGGGAGGGTAGTTATGGCTACACCTTC.

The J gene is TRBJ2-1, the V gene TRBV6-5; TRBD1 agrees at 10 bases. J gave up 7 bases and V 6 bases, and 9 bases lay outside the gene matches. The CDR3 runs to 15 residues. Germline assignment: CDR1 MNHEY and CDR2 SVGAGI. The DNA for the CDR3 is TGTGCCAGCAGCCGCAGCGGGACAGGGGAGAATGAGCAGTTCTTC. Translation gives CASSRSGTGENEQFF.